This TCR beta chain was found in a study of T cells in Graves' hyperthyroidism and ophthalmopathy. Clinical symptoms, serum thyroxine, TRAb, thyroid ultrasound and orbital computed tomography informed diagnoses. Extraction of PBMCs used 8.5 to 10 ml of fresh peripheral blood. Whole-study findings and limits: Most thyroid-expanded clonotypes above 0.001 were also found in blood.

There were TCR beta CDR3 regions amplified from RNA transcripts. First-round RT-PCR targeting the TCR CDR3 was performed with the HTBI primer set. TCRdb ran MiXCR on the multiplex PCR reads and lists one entry per CDR3 protein. The sample records under 700,000 distinct CDR3 sequences, over 15% being singletons. In germline, CDR1 is LNHDA, CDR2 SQIVND (reference sequence). Trimming took 10 bases from V and 7 from J; bases not matched to a gene: 9. This CDR3 contains 14 residues. This clonotype was seen more than once but under ten times. Its antigen is unidentified. Sample: blood. The receptor was isolated from a woman younger than 30 with Graves' hyperthyroidism. The chain joins TRBV19 to TRBJ2-1, with 11 nucleotides matching TRBD1. Here the CDR3 DNA reads TGTGCCACCAAACGCGGGGACAGGGGGAATGAGCAGTTCTTC. Amino acid sequence: CATKRGDRGNEQFF.